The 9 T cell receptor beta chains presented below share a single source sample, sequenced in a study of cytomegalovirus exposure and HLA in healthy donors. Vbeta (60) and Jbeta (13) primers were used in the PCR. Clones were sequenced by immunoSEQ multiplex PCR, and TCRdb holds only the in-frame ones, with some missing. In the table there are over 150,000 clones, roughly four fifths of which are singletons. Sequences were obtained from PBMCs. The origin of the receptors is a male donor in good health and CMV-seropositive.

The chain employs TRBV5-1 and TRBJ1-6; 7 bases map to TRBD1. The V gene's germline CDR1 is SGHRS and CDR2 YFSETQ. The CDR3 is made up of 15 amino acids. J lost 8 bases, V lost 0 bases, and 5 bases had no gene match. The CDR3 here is CASSLGAGGDSPLHF. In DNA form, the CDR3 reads TGCGCCAGCAGCTTGGGGGCAGGGGGTGATTCACCCCTCCACTTT.

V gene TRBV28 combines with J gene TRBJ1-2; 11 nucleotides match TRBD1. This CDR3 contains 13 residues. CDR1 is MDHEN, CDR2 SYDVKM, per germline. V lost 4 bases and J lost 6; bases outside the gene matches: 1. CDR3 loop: CASSSGQGDGYTF. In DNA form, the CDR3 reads TGTGCCAGCAGTTCGGGACAGGGGGATGGCTACACCTTC.

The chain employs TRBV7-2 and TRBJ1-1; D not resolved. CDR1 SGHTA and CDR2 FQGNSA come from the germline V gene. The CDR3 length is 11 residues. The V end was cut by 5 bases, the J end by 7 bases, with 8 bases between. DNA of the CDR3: TGTGCCAGCAGCCTCGCTATTGAAGCTTTCTTT. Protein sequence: CASSLAIEAFF. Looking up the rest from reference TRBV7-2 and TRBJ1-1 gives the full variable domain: GAGVSQSPSNKVTEKGKDVELRCDPISGHTALYWYRQSLGQGLEFLIYFQGNSAPDKSGLPSDRFSAERTGGSVSTLTIQRTQQEDSAVYLCASSLAIEAFFGQGTRLTVV.

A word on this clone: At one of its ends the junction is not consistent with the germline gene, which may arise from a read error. The CDR3 sequence is CDSRVDRNYGYTF. The CDR3 coding sequence is TGTGACAGCAGGGTAGACAGAAACTATGGCTACACCTTC. The V and J genes are TRBV6-5 and TRBJ1-2, with D perhaps matching TRBD1 (5 bases). The V gene's germline CDR1 is MNHEY and CDR2 SVGAGI. The CDR3 is 13 amino acids.

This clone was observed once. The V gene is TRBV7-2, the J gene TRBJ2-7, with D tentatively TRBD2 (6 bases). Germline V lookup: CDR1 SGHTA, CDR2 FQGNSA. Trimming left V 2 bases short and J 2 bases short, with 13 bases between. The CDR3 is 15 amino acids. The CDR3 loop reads CASSLLEGFTYEQYF. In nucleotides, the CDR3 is TGTGCCAGCAGCTTATTGGAGGGTTTCACCTACGAGCAGTACTTC.

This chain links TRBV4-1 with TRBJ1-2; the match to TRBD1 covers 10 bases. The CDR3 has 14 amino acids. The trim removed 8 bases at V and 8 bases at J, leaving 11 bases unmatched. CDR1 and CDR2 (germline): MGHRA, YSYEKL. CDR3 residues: CASAWTGGAVGYTF. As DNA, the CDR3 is TGCGCCAGCGCATGGACAGGGGGGGCGGTAGGCTACACCTTC.

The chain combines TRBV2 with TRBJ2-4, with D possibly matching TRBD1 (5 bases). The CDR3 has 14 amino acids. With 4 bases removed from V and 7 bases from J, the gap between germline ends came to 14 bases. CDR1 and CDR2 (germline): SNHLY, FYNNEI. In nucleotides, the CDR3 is TGTGCCAGCAGTGGCTCTCAAGGGGTGAACATTCAGTACTTC. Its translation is CASSGSQGVNIQYF. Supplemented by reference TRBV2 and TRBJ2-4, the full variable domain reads EPEVTQTPSHQVTQMGQEVILRCVPISNHLYFYWYRQILGQKVEFLVSFYNNEISEKSEIFDDQFSVERPDGSNFTLKIRSTKLEDSAMYFCASSGSQGVNIQYFGAGTRLSVL.

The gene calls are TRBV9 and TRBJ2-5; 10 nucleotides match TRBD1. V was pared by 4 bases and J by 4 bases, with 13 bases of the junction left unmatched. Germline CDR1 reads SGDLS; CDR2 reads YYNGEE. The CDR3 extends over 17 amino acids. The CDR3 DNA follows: TGTGCCAGCAGCCCCGAGGGGACAGGGGCGATGTCAGAGACCCAGTACTTC. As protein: CASSPEGTGAMSETQYF.

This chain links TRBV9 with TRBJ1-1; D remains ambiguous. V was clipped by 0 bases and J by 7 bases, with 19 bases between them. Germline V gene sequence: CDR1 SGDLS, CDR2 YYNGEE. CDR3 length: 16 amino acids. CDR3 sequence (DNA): TGTGCCAGCAGCGTAGGTCAAGGCGGAGGCGCCGGTGAAGCTTTCTTT. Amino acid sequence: CASSVGQGGGAGEAFF. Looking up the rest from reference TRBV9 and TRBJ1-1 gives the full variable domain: DSGVTQTPKHLITATGQRVTLRCSPRSGDLSVYWYQQSLDQGLQFLIQYYNGEERAKGNILERFSAQQFPDLHSELNLSSLELGDSALYFCASSVGQGGGAGEAFFGQGTRLTVV.